This T cell receptor (beta chain) was found in a study of T cells in Graves' hyperthyroidism and ophthalmopathy. General study findings and limits: Within blood appeared most thyroid clonotypes that had expanded above 0.001.

This clonotype was detected many times. The antigen remains undetermined. V lost 5 bases, J lost 5 bases, and 17 bases stayed unmatched. CDR3 length: 18 residues. Germline values: CDR1 MDHEN, CDR2 SYDVKM. Using RNA transcripts as the source, TCR beta CDR3 regions were amplified. RT-PCR in the first round (using the HTBI primer set) targeted the TCR CDR3. TCRdb re-called the multiplex PCR reads through MiXCR, storing one row per CDR3 protein. The table lists about 180,000 distinct CDR3 sequences, about 9% of them singletons, with roughly a fifth in the top ten. The V gene is TRBV28, the J gene TRBJ2-1; 8 positions agree with TRBD2. The clonotype originates from a woman between 18 and 30 years old with Graves' hyperthyroidism that later progressed to Graves' ophthalmopathy. Sequenced: blood. The DNA of the CDR3 is TGTGCCAGCAGTACTCCCTTTGTCGTAGCGGGAAGCAACAATGAGCAGTTCTTC. This translates into CASSTPFVVAGSNNEQFF.